This entry lists 9 T cell receptor beta chains sequenced from one sample in a study of identical twins. A single record per CDR3 protein comes from TCRdb applying MiXCR to the 5' RACE reads. The sample yields about 530,000 distinct CDR3 sequences, around 24% seen once. In addition, the sample was reused for a study of yellow fever vaccine responses in identical twins.

The sequenced sample was CD4+ T cells sorted from blood. The receptors derive from a woman in her late teens or twenties in good health.

The chain employs TRBV12-3 or TRBV12-4 and TRBJ1-1; possibly TRBD1 for D (6 bases). The CDR3 spans 12 residues. V lost 3 bases to trimming and J lost 8 bases, with 10 bases between them. The CDR3 protein is CASSLGGFEAFF. The CDR3 DNA is TGTGCCAGCAGTTTGGGGGGCTTCGAAGCTTTCTTT.

The CDR3 is CSVATAGTSGSGEFF. The CDR3 DNA reads as TGCAGCGTTGCCACGGCGGGGACTAGCGGGAGTGGGGAGTTCTTC. The J gene is TRBJ2-1, the V gene TRBV29-1, with 14 bases lining up with TRBD2. After removal of 4 bases from V and 14 bases from J, the junction contained 13 bases not matched to a gene. In germline, CDR1 is SQVTM, CDR2 ANQGSEA. This CDR3 has 15 amino acids.

This clonotype was picked up a small number of times. V and J are TRBV7-2 and TRBJ2-1; the D is unclear. V lost 5 bases and J 9 bases, leaving 23 bases between the germline ends. Germline V gene sequence: CDR1 SGHTA, CDR2 FQGNSA. The CDR3 extends over 16 amino acids. The CDR3 DNA follows: TGTGCCAGCAGCCCTGCGCGAAGCTTAGCTTTAGGTGAGCAGTTCTTC. Its protein is CASSPARSLALGEQFF.

The chain uses TRBV9 and TRBJ2-2; 8 positions match TRBD1. The CDR3 sequence is 14 residues long. The germline V gene encodes CDR1 SGDLS and CDR2 YYNGEE. Trimming cost V 2 bases and J 4 bases; bases outside gene matches: 1. In nucleotides, the CDR3 is TGTGCCAGCAGCGTCAGGGGGCCCACCGGGGAGCTGTTTTTT. This encodes CASSVRGPTGELFF.

This clonotype was seen more than once but under ten times. The genes are TRBV6-1 and TRBJ2-3; D is undetermined. The V and J ends lost 5 bases and 6 bases respectively, with 12 bases between them. Germline V CDR1 and CDR2: MNHNS, SASEGT. The CDR3 runs 13 residues. The CDR3 loop is CASSQTNLDTQYF. CDR3 coding DNA: TGTGCCAGCAGTCAGACAAATTTGGATACGCAGTATTTT.

This clonotype showed up many times. This chain joins TRBV10-3 and TRBJ1-2; D gene uncertain. Germline V gives CDR1 ENHRY, CDR2 SYGVKD. The CDR3 sequence is 12 residues long. The V gene lost 0 bases and the J gene lost 5 bases, with 4 bases spanning the gap. CDR3 DNA sequence: TGTGCCATCAGTGAGTCGAATTATGGCTACACCTTC. Translating gives CAISESNYGYTF.

This clonotype has more than one count but fewer than ten. The chain recombines TRBV6-2 or TRBV6-3 with TRBJ2-1, with 7 bases lining up with TRBD2. V trimming: 2 bases; J trimming: 4 bases; junction bases outside the gene matches: 5. Germline CDR1 reads MNHEY; CDR2 reads SVGEGT. This CDR3 comprises 15 residues. CDR3 DNA sequence: TGTGCCAGCAGTTACCCGCTAGCGGAATACAATGAGCAGTTCTTC. Residues: CASSYPLAEYNEQFF.

This chain joins TRBV6-1 and TRBJ2-1; the D is unclear. Per germline, CDR1 MNHNS and CDR2 SASEGT. This CDR3 has 16 amino acids. V lost 6 bases, J lost 5 bases, and 20 bases lay in between. The chain's CDR3 is CASSRGLDPGDNEQFF. The CDR3 DNA reads TGTGCCAGCAGCCGCGGCCTGGACCCGGGCGACAATGAGCAGTTCTTC.

This chain links TRBV7-8 with TRBJ1-5, with 10 bases that match TRBD1. The germline V gene has CDR1 SGHVS and CDR2 FQNEAQ. This CDR3 has 16 residues. V lost 1 base to trimming and J lost 7 bases; unmatched junction nucleotides: 7. The CDR3 region is CASSLGWTGGGQPQHF. CDR3 nucleotide sequence: TGTGCCAGCAGCTTAGGATGGACAGGGGGGGGGCAGCCCCAGCATTTT.